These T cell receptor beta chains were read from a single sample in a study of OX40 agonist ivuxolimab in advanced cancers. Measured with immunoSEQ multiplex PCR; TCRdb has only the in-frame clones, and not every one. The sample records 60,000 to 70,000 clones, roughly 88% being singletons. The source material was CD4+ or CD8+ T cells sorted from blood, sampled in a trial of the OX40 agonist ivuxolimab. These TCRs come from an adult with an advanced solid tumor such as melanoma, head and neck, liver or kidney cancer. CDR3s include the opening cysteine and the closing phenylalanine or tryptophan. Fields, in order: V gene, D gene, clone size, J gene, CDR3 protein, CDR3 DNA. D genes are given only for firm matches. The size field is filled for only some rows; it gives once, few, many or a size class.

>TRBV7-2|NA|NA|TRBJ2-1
CASSLGRREFF
TGTGCCAGCAGCTTAGGGCGGAGGGAGTTCTTC
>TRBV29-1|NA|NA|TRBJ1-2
CSVGTSSYGYTF
TGCAGCGTTGGGACCTCCAGCTATGGCTACACCTTC
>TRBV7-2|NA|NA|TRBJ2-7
CASSFTEGYEQYF
TGTGCCAGCAGCTTTACCGAGGGCTACGAGCAGTACTTC
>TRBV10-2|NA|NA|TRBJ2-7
CASRGTASYEQYF
TGCGCCAGCAGGGGGACGGCCTCCTACGAGCAGTACTTC
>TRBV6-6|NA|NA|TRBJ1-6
CASKPTGGSPLHF
TGTGCCAGCAAGCCCACAGGCGGGTCACCCCTCCACTTT
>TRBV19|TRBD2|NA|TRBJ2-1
CASSPTGLAGVNEQFF
TGTGCCAGTAGTCCCACGGGACTAGCGGGAGTCAATGAGCAGTTCTTC
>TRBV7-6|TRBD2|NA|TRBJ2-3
CASSLAPAGGDTQYF
TGTGCCAGCAGCTTAGCGCCAGCGGGAGGAGATACGCAGTATTTT
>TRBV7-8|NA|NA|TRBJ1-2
CASSKKRQDYGYTF
TGTGCCAGCAGCAAGAAGAGACAGGACTATGGCTACACCTTC
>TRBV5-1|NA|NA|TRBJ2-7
CASSLGPGNGEQYF
TGCGCCAGCAGCTTGGGGCCAGGGAACGGCGAGCAGTACTTC
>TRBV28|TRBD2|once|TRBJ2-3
CASRTPGLPRVGTDTQYF
TGTGCCAGCAGAACTCCGGGACTACCCAGGGTTGGCACAGATACGCAGTATTTT
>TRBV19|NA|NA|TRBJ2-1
CASSIAFSGSYNEQFF
TGTGCCAGTAGTATAGCCTTCTCCGGGTCCTACAATGAGCAGTTCTTC
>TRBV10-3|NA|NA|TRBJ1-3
CAIRRDKTGNTIYF
TGTGCCATCAGGAGGGACAAAACTGGAAACACCATATATTTT
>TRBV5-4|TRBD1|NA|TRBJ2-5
CASSSKPTGGRETQYF
TGTGCCAGCAGCTCAAAACCCACAGGGGGCCGGGAGACCCAGTACTTC
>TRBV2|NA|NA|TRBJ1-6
CASSEEGSLYNSPLHF
TGTGCCAGCAGTGAGGAGGGCAGCTTGTATAATTCACCCCTCCACTTT
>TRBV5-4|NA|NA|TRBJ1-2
CASSLDANYGYTF
TGTGCCAGCAGCTTGGATGCGAACTATGGCTACACCTTC
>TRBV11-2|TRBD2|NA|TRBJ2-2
CASSLGLAGVSGELFF
TGTGCCAGCAGCTTGGGGCTAGCGGGAGTCTCGGGGGAGCTGTTTTTT
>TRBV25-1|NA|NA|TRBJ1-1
CASRPPGHQNTEAFF
TGTGCCAGCCGACCCCCGGGACACCAGAACACTGAAGCTTTCTTT
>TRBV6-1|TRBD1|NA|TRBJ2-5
CASSEGTAHQAQYF
TGTGCCAGCAGCGAAGGGACAGCCCACCAAGCCCAGTACTTC
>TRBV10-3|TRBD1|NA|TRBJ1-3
CAISPGTGGNTIYF
TGTGCCATCAGCCCCGGGACAGGGGGAAACACCATATATTTT
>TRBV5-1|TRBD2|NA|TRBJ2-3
CASSVSGRRADTQYF
TGCGCCAGCAGCGTTAGCGGGAGGCGCGCAGATACGCAGTATTTT
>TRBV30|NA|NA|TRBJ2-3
CAWMMGVGTDTQYF
TGTGCCTGGATGATGGGTGTGGGCACAGATACGCAGTATTTT
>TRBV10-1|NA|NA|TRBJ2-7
CASKYQNPPVYEQYF
TGCGCCAGCAAATATCAGAATCCCCCGGTCTACGAGCAGTACTTC
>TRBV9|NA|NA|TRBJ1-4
CASSVAGANEKLFF
TGTGCCAGCAGCGTAGCAGGGGCGAATGAAAAACTGTTTTTT
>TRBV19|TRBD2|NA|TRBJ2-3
CASSSGRVATDTQYF
TGTGCCAGTAGTAGCGGGAGGGTCGCCACAGATACGCAGTATTTT
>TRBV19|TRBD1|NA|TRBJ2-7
CASSAQQGTYEQYF
TGTGCCAGTAGTGCGCAACAGGGGACCTACGAGCAGTACTTC
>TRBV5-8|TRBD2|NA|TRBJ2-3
CASSLAGGIQDTQYF
TGTGCCAGCAGCTTGGCGGGAGGGATTCAAGATACGCAGTATTTT
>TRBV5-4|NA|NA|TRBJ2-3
CASSRKGRANGTTDTQYF
TGTGCCAGCAGCCGTAAGGGCAGGGCCAACGGTACCACAGATACGCAGTATTTT
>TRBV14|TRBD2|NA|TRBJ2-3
CASSRGYAAGDSTDTQYF
TGTGCCAGCAGCCGAGGGTATGCAGCGGGAGATAGCACAGATACGCAGTATTTT
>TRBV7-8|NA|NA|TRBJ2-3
CASTAVWLDGTTDTQYF
TGTGCCAGCACAGCCGTTTGGCTGGACGGGACAACAGATACGCAGTATTTT
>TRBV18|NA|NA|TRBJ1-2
CASSPLDSPEYGYTF
TGTGCCAGCTCACCCTTGGACAGTCCGGAATATGGCTACACCTTC
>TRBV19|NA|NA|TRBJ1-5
CASSRDIRNNQPQHF
TGTGCCAGTAGCCGGGACATAAGGAACAATCAGCCCCAGCATTTT
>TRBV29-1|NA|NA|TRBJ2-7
CSVQGSWRSYEQYF
TGCAGCGTGCAGGGGAGCTGGCGGTCCTACGAGCAGTACTTC
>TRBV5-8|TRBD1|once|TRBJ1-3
CASSRTGGPGNTIYF
TGTGCCAGCAGCCGAACAGGGGGCCCTGGAAACACCATATATTTT
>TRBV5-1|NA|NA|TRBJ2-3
CASSFSGTDTQYF
TGCGCCAGCAGCTTTTCGGGCACAGATACGCAGTATTTT
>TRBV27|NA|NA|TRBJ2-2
CASSLNTGELFF
TGTGCCAGCAGTTTGAACACCGGGGAGCTGTTTTTT
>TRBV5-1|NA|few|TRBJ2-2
CASKDGPPGELFF
TGCGCCAGCAAAGACGGTCCCCCCGGGGAGCTGTTTTTT
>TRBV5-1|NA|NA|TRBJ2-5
CASSLLVSREETQYF
TGCGCCAGCAGCTTGCTGGTATCCAGGGAAGAGACCCAGTACTTC
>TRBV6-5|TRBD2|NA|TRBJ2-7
CATRPSRDRGGEQYF
TGTGCCACAAGGCCCAGTAGGGACCGGGGGGGGGAGCAGTACTTC
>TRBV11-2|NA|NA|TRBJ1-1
CASSLDTGTKIEAFF
TGTGCCAGCAGCTTAGATACCGGGACCAAGATTGAAGCTTTCTTT
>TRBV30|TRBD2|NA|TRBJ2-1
CAWSGTSGTYNEQFF
TGTGCCTGGAGTGGGACTAGCGGGACCTACAATGAGCAGTTCTTC
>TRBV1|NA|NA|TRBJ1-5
CTSSRYLTGVYSNQPQHF
TGCACCAGCAGCCGGTACCTGACAGGAGTCTATAGCAATCAGCCCCAGCATTTT
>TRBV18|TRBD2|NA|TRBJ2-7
CASSPGGGYEQYF
TGTGCCAGCTCACCCGGGGGGGGCTACGAGCAGTACTTC
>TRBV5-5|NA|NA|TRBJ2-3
CASSLGRATDTQYF
TGTGCCAGCAGCTTGGGCAGGGCAACAGATACGCAGTATTTT
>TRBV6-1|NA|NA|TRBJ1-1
CASSGERGEAFF
TGTGCCAGCAGTGGCGAACGGGGTGAAGCTTTCTTT
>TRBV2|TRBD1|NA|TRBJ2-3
CASRFDRGTDTQYF
TGTGCCAGCAGATTTGACAGGGGAACAGATACGCAGTATTTT
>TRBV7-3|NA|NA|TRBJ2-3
CASSSGTPFDTQYF
TGTGCCAGCAGCTCAGGGACCCCCTTTGATACGCAGTATTTT
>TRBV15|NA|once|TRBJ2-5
CATSRDLNQETQYF
TGTGCCACCAGCAGAGACTTGAACCAAGAGACCCAGTACTTC
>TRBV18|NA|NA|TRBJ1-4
CASSPRRDEKLFF
TGTGCCAGCTCGCCCCGTCGCGATGAAAAACTGTTTTTT
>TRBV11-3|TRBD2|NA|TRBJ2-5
CASSLDTGLAGVVETQYF
TGTGCCAGCAGCTTAGATACCGGACTAGCGGGAGTCGTAGAGACCCAGTACTTC
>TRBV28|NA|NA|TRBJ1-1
CASTGQGTEAFF
TGTGCCAGCACGGGGCAGGGTACTGAAGCTTTCTTT
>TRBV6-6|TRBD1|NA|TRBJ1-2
CASTRDRGIGGYTF
TGTGCCAGCACCAGGGACAGGGGGATTGGTGGCTACACCTTC
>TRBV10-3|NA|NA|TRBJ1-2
CAISGEGSEGYTF
TGTGCCATCAGTGGTGAGGGATCAGAGGGCTACACCTTC
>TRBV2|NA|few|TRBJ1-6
CASSRRDTEDSPLHF
TGTGCCAGCAGTCGCCGGGACACCGAGGATTCACCCCTCCACTTT
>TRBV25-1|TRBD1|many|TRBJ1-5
CASSSPARGRSQPQHF
TGTGCCAGCAGTTCCCCGGCCAGGGGGCGAAGTCAGCCCCAGCATTTT